The clone carrying this T cell receptor (beta chain) was observed a few times. The record originates from a study of blood T cell repertoires in COVID-19. V lost 0 bases and J 1 base, leaving 10 bases between the germline ends. The CDR3 extends over 15 amino acids. Germline V lookup: CDR1 SGHDN, CDR2 FVKESK. Sequenced by immunoSEQ multiplex PCR; TCRdb stores in-frame clones only, minus some. Of roughly 150,000 clones listed, approximately 80% are singletons. The chain couples TRBV14 to TRBJ2-7; D uncertain. The material sequenced was peripheral blood. This receptor was taken from a human donor in a cohort sampled during active COVID-19. This CDR3 reads CASSQEIGRSYEQYF. The CDR3 nucleotides are TGTGCCAGCAGCCAAGAGATCGGCAGGTCCTACGAGCAGTACTTC.